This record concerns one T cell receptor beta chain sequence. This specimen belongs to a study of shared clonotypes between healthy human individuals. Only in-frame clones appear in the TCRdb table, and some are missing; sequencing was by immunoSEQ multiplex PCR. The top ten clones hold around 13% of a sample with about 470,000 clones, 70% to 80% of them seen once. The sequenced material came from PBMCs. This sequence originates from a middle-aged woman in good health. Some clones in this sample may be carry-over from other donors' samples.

CDR3 DNA sequence: TGCGCCAGCAGCCAAGATCTAGGATTGGGATATTTCACCTACGAGCAGTACTTC. Its translation is CASSQDLGLGYFTYEQYF. This chain links TRBV4-3 with TRBJ2-7; D is unresolved. Trimming took off 0 bases at V and 2 bases at J, with 20 bases between the two ends. CDR3 length equals 18 residues. Germline V gene sequence: CDR1 LGHNA, CDR2 YSLEER.